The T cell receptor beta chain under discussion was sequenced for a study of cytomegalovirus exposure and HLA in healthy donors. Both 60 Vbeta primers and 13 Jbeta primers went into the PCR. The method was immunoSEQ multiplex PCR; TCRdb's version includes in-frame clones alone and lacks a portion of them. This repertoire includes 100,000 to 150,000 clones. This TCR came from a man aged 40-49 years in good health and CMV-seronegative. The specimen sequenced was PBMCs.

Here the CDR3 reads CAIRGLTEAFF. For the CDR3, the DNA is TGTGCCATCAGGGGGCTCACTGAAGCTTTCTTT. V gene TRBV10-3 combines with J gene TRBJ1-1; D possibly corresponds to TRBD1 (5 bases). The CDR3 sequence is 11 residues long. V shed 6 bases and J shed 4 bases, with 6 bases lying between them. Germline V gene sequence: CDR1 ENHRY, CDR2 SYGVKD.